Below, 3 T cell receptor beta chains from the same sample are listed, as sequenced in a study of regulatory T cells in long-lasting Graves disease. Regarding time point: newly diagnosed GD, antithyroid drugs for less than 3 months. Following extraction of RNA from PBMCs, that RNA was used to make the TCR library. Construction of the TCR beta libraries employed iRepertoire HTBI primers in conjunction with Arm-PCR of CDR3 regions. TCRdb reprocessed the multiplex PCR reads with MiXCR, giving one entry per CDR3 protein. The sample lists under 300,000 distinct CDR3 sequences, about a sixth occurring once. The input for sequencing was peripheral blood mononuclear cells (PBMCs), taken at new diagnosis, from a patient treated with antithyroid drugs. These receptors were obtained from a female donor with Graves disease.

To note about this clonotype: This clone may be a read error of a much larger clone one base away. The CDR3 is CATTRSRDGQETQYF. The DNA of the CDR3 is TGTGCCACCACTCGTTCCCGCGACGGCCAAGAGACCCAGTACTTC. This chain connects TRBV25-1 to TRBJ2-5; D call uncertain. This CDR3 contains 15 residues. Trimming removed 10 bases at V and 1 base at J, with 19 bases between. CDR1 and CDR2 (germline): MGHDK, SYGVNS.

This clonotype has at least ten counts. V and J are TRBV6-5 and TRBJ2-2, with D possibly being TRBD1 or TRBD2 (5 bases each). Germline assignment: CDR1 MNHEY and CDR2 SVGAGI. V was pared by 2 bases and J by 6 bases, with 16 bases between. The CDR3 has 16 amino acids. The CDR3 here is CASSYPRGASPGELFF. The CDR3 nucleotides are TGTGCCAGCAGTTACCCCCGAGGGGCTAGTCCCGGGGAGCTGTTTTTT.

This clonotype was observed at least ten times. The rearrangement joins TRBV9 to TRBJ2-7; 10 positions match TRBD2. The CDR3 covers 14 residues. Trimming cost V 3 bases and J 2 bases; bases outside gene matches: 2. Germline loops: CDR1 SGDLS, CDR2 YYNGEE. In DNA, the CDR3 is TGTGCCAGCAGCGCTAGCGGGAGCCCCTACGAGCAGTACTTC. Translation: CASSASGSPYEQYF.